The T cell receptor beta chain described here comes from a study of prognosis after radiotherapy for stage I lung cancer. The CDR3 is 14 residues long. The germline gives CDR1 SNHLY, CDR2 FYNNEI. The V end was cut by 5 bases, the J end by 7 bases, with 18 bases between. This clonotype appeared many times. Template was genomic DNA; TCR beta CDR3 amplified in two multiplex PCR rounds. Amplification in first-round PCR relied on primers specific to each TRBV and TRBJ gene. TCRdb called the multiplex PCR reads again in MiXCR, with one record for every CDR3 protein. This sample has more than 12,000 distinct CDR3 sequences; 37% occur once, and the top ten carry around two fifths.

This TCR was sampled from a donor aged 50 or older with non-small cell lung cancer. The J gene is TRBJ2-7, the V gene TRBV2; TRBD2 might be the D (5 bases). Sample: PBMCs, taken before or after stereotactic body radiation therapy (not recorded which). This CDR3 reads CASSFASTTGEQYF. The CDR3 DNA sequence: TGTGCCAGCAGTTTTGCCTCTACTACGGGAGAGCAGTACTTC.